This TCR beta chain emerged from a study of PD-1 blockade in classical Hodgkin lymphoma. Study overall: On a schedule of every 2 weeks, patients received nivolumab 3 mg/kg intravenously.

Trimming removed 6 bases at V and 5 bases at J, with 4 bases between. Germline-derived CDR1 and CDR2 are SNHLY and FYNNEI. This CDR3 has 10 residues. Time point noted: cycle 4 day 1 (C4D1), after six to seven weeks of nivolumab. The patients all showed relapse after autologous stem cell transplantation, while their brentuximab vedotin exposure varied. This table comes from immunoSEQ multiplex PCR, and its TCRdb copy is limited to in-frame clones, with some not included. The sample holds roughly 100,000 clones, around 90% seen once. This specimen consisted of peripheral blood mononuclear cells (PBMCs), obtained before the fourth cycle of nivolumab. The sequence came from a human donor with classical Hodgkin lymphoma. The rearrangement joins TRBV2 to TRBJ2-5; D uncertain. CDR3 loop: CASSLETQYF. The CDR3 nucleotides are TGTGCCAGCAGCCTTGAGACCCAGTACTTC.